This T cell receptor (beta chain) is drawn from a study of blood T cell repertoires in COVID-19. Germline-derived CDR1 and CDR2 are PRHDT and FYEKMQ (reference sequence). The CDR3 runs 14 residues. Deletions cut 2 bases from V and 1 base from J, with 6 bases between. TCRdb keeps only in-frame clones here, not all; method: immunoSEQ multiplex PCR. This table holds 200,000 or so clones, around 81% found once. Sample: PBMCs or T cells enriched from blood (not recorded which). The sequence came from a man in his forties or fifties who had recovered from COVID-19. The V gene is TRBV13, the J gene TRBJ1-3; D call uncertain. CDR3: CASSLRGSGNTIYF. The DNA for the CDR3 is TGTGCCAGCAGCTTACGGGGATCTGGAAACACCATATATTTT. Complete variable domain (other parts from reference TRBV13 and TRBJ1-3): AAGVIQSPRHLIKEKRETATLKCYPIPRHDTVYWYQQGPGQDPQFLISFYEKMQSDKGSIPDRFSAQQFSDYHSELNMSSLELGDSALYFCASSLRGSGNTIYFGEGSWLTVV.